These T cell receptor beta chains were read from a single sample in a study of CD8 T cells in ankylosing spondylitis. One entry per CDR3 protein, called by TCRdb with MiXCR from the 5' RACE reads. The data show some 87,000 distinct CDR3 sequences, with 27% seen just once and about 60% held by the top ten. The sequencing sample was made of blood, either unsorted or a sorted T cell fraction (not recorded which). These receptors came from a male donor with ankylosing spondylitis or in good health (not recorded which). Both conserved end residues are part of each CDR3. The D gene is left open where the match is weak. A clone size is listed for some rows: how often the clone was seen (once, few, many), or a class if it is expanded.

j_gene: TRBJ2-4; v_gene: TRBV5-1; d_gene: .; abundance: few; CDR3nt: TGCGCCAGCAGCTTTACCGGGGGCGGGGACATTCAGTACTTC; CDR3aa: CASSFTGGGDIQYF
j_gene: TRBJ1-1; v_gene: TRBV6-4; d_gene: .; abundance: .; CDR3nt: TGTGCCAGCAGTGAGGTCGCAACGAACACTGAAGCTTTCTTT; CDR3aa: CASSEVATNTEAFF
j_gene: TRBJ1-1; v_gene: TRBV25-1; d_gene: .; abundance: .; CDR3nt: TGTGCCAGCAGCAGAGAACCCACTGGACAGACTGCCTTT; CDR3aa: CASSREPTGQTAF
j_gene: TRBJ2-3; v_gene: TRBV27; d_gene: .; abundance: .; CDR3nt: TGTGCCAGCAGTTACCTAACACCCACAGATACGCAGTATTTT; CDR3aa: CASSYLTPTDTQYF
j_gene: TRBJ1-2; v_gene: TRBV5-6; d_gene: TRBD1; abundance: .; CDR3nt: TGTGCCAGCAGCTTCGGGACAGCCTTAAATGGCTACACCTTC; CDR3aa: CASSFGTALNGYTF
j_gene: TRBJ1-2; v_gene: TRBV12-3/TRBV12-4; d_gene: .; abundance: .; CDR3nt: TGTGCCAGCAGTTTTGGCAGGGGTTCCGGTGGCTACACCTTC; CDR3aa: CASSFGRGSGGYTF
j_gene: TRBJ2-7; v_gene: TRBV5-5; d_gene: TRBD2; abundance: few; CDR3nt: TGTGCCAGCAGCTTGGGACTAGCGGGACCCGAGCAGTACTTC; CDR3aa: CASSLGLAGPEQYF
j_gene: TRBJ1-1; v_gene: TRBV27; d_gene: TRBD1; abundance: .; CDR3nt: TGTGCCAGCGGGGACAGGGGCACTGAAGCTTTCTTT; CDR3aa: CASGDRGTEAFF
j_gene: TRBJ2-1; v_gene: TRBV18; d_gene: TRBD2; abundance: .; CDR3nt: TGTGCCAGCTCACCGCTAGCGGGGGACAATGAGCAGTTCTTC; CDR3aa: CASSPLAGDNEQFF
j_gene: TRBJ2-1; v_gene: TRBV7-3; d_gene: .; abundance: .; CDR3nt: TGTGCCAGCAGCTTAGGCACGAGCTCCTACAATGAGCAGTTCTTC; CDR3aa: CASSLGTSSYNEQFF
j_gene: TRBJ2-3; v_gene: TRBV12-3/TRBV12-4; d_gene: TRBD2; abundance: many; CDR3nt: TGTGCCAGCAGTTTAGTCTTTCCTGGACTAGCGGGAGTGTGGGATACGCAGTATTTT; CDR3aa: CASSLVFPGLAGVWDTQYF
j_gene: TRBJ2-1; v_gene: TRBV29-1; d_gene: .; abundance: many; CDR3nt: TGCAGCGTTGCCCAGCTTCTTTTCAATGAGCAGTTCTTC; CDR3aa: CSVAQLLFNEQFF
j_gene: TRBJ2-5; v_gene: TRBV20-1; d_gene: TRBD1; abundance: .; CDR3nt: TGCAGTGCTAGCGGACAGGGAAGAGAGACCCAGTACTTC; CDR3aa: CSASGQGRETQYF
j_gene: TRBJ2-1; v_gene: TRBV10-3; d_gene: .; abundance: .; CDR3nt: TGTGCCATCAGTGTGAGCTCCTACAATGAGCAGTTCTTC; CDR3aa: CAISVSSYNEQFF
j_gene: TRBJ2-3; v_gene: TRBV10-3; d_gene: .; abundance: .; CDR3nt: TGTGCCATCAGTGAGTCGAAAGATACGCAGTATTTT; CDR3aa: CAISESKDTQYF
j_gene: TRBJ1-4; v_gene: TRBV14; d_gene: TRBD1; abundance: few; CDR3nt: TGTGCCAGCAGCCCAGGGACAGGGTGGAGAGAAAAACTGTTTTTT; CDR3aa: CASSPGTGWREKLFF
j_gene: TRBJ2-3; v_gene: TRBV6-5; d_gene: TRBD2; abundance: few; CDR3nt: TGTGCCAGCAGTTTCGGACCGGGACTAGACTTTGGTCTTGATACGCAGTATTTT; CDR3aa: CASSFGPGLDFGLDTQYF